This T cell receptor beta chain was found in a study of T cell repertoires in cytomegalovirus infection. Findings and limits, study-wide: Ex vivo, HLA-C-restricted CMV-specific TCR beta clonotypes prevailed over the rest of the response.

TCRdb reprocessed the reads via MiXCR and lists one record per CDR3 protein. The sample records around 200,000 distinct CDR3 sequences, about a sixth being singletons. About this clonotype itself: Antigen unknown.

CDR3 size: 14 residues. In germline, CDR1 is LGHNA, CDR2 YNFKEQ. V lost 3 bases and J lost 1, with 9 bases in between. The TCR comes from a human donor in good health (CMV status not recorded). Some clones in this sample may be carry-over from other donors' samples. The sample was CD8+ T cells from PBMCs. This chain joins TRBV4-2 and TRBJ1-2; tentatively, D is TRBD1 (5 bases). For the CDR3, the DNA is TGTGCCAGCAGCCAGGGGGAGCTTAACTATGGCTACACCTTC. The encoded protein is CASSQGELNYGYTF.